Below are 5 T cell receptor beta chains sequenced from a single sample in a study of multiple sclerosis patients with progressive multifocal leukoencephalopathy. TCRdb's copy holds only in-frame clones and misses some; the assay was immunoSEQ multiplex PCR. This table has 25,000 to 35,000 clones, roughly 90% appearing once. Time point noted: more than five months of natalizumab therapy. The sample consisted of PBMCs, taken from a patient treated with natalizumab. The origin of the receptors is a human donor with multiple sclerosis.

This clone showed up just a few times. The V gene is TRBV5-3, the J gene TRBJ1-5, with D tentatively TRBD1 (5 bases). TRBV5-3 is sorted into the ORF group, with uncertain function. The V end lost 3 bases, the J end lost 8 bases, and 15 bases lay between the germline ends. The CDR3 contains 14 residues. CDR3 protein: CARSSQGPLKPQHF. DNA of the CDR3: TGTGCCAGAAGCTCTCAGGGCCCCCTAAAGCCCCAGCATTTT.

The chain uses TRBV12-5 and TRBJ1-1, with D tentatively TRBD1 (5 bases). Germline V gene lookup returns CDR1 LGHNT and CDR2 FRNRAP. This CDR3 is built from 17 residues. V was cut by 0 bases and J by 0 bases, with 14 bases left in between. CDR3 sequence reads: CASGLVLRGALNTEAFF. In DNA, the CDR3 is TGTGCTAGTGGTTTGGTCCTCAGAGGGGCCTTGAACACTGAAGCTTTCTTT.

V usage is TRBV18 and J usage is TRBJ2-1; D may match TRBD1 or TRBD2 (5 bases each). The V and J ends lost 3 bases and 3 bases respectively, with 9 bases between them. The CDR3 loop spans 14 amino acids. Germline V gene lookup returns CDR1 KGHSH and CDR2 LQKENI. The CDR3, as DNA: TGTGCCAGCTCACCGAGGGACGGCTACAATGAGCAGTTCTTC. This translates into CASSPRDGYNEQFF.

This clone has just one count. The V gene is TRBV28, the J gene TRBJ2-7; possible D gene TRBD2, 7 bases. The V end was cut by 5 bases, the J end by 4 bases, with 18 bases between. Germline CDR1 reads MDHEN; CDR2 reads SYDVKM. The CDR3 spans 15 residues. The CDR3 nucleotides are TGTGCCAGCAGTCCTCCACGGGGGGCGCGGTACGAGCAGTACTTC. This encodes CASSPPRGARYEQYF.

A note on this clone: One end of the junction is discordant with germline, which a read error may explain. The V call is TRBV7-7, the J call TRBJ2-2, with D possibly matching TRBD2 (6 bases). Germline V gene data show CDR1 as SSHAT and CDR2 as FNYEAQ (reference sequence). This CDR3 spans 15 amino acids. CDR3 coding DNA: TGTGCTAGCAGCTTTGCGGGGATGGGGACCGGGGAGCTGTTTTTT. Amino acids: CASSFAGMGTGELFF.